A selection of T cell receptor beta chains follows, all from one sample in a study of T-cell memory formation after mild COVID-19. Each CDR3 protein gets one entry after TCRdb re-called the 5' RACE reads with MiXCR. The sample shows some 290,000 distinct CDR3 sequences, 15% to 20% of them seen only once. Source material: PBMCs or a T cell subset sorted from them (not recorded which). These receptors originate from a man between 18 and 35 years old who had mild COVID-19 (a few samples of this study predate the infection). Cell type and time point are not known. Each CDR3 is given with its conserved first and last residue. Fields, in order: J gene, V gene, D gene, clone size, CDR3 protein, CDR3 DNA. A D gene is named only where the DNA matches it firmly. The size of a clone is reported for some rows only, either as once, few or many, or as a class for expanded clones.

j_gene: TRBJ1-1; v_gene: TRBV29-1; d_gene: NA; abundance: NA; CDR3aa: CSVVGELNTEAFF; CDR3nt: TGCAGCGTGGTCGGGGAGTTGAACACTGAAGCTTTCTTT
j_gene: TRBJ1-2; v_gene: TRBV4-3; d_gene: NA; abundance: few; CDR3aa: CASSQAGSSYGYTF; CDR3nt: TGCGCCAGCAGCCAAGCCGGTTCCTCCTATGGCTACACCTTC
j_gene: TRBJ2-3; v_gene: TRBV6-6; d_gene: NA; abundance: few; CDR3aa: CASRKSGGGLPADTQYF; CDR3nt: TGTGCCAGCCGGAAGTCGGGCGGGGGCCTTCCCGCAGATACGCAGTATTTT
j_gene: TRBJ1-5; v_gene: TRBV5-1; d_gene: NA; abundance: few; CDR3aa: CASSVGPAQPQHF; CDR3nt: TGCGCCAGCAGCGTGGGGCCGGCTCAGCCCCAGCATTTT
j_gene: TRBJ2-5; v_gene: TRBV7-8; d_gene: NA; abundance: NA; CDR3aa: CASSLTTGRETQYF; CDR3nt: TGTGCCAGCAGCTTAACGACGGGTCGAGAGACCCAGTACTTC
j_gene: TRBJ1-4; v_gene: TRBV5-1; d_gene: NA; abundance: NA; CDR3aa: CASNVGLEATNEKLFF; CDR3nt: TGCGCCAGCAACGTCGGACTGGAGGCAACTAATGAAAAACTGTTTTTT
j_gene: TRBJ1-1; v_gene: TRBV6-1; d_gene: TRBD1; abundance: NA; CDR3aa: CASSGPGQGKNEAFF; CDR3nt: TGTGCCAGCAGTGGTCCGGGACAGGGAAAGAATGAAGCTTTCTTT
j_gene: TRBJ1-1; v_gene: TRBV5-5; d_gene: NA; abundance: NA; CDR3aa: CASSLVQGGLNTEAFF; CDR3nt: TGTGCCAGCAGCTTGGTTCAGGGAGGATTGAACACTGAAGCTTTCTTT
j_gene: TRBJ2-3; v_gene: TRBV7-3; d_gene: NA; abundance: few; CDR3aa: CASGGGADTQYF; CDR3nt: TGTGCCAGCGGCGGGGGCGCAGATACGCAGTATTTT
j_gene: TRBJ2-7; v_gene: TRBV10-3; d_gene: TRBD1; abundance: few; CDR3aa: CAISGGQLISYEQYF; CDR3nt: TGTGCCATCAGTGGGGGACAGTTAATCTCCTACGAGCAGTACTTC
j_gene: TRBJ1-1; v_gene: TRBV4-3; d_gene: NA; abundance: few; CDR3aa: CASSHGPGDTEAFF; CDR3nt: TGCGCCAGCAGCCACGGCCCGGGGGACACTGAAGCTTTCTTT
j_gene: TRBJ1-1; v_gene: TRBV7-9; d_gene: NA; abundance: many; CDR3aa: CASSPGSGRVPEAFF; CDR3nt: TGTGCCAGCAGCCCCGGTAGTGGGCGGGTCCCTGAAGCTTTCTTT
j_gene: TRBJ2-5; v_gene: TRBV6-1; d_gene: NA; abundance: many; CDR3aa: CASSEGLEGPQETQYF; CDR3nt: TGTGCCAGCAGTGAAGGACTAGAAGGCCCCCAAGAGACCCAGTACTTC
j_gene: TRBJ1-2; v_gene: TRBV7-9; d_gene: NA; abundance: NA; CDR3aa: CASSLSIRGDGYTF; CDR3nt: TGTGCCAGCAGCTTAAGTATCAGGGGAGATGGCTACACCTTC
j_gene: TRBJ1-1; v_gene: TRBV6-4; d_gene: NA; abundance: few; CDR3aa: CASSDSGGTEAFF; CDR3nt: TGTGCCAGCAGTGACTCTGGGGGGACTGAAGCTTTCTTT
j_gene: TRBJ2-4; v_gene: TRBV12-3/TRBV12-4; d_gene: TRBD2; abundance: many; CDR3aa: CASSFSRGDLAKNIQYF; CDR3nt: TGTGCCAGCAGTTTCTCGCGGGGGGACCTAGCCAAAAACATTCAGTACTTC
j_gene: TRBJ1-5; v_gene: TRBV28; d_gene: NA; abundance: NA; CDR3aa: CASSLSQGRSQPQHF; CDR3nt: TGTGCCAGCAGTTTATCCCAGGGCCGGAGTCAGCCCCAGCATTTT